Listed below are T cell receptor beta chains from one sample, sequenced in a study of OX40 agonist ivuxolimab in advanced cancers. Some clones are missing from TCRdb's copy, which holds only in-frame ones; the method was immunoSEQ multiplex PCR. The sample shows roughly 50,000 clones, roughly 90% of them seen only once. Sequences were derived from CD4+ or CD8+ T cells sorted from blood, sampled in a trial of the OX40 agonist ivuxolimab. These receptors originate from an adult with an advanced solid tumor such as melanoma, head and neck, liver or kidney cancer. CDR3s leave out the opening cysteine and the closing phenylalanine or tryptophan. Fields, in order: V gene, clone size, CDR3 protein. Not all rows give a size; the values are once, few, many and, for expanded clones, a class.

>TRBV28|NA
ASSFRGDGYT
>TRBV29-1|NA
SVEEGNYGYT
>TRBV19|NA
ASDQSWGMNTEAF
>TRBV9|few
ASSGTGGLTEAF
>TRBV6-6|NA
ASSQAQGAGQPQH
>TRBV28|NA
ASRILQGAELNTEAF
>TRBV5-1|NA
ASSARGGELF
>TRBV6-5|NA
ASSYTTGTDEKLF
>TRBV7-9|NA
ASSKPTGGKNIQY
>TRBV6-5|once
ASSSSGEQY
>TRBV6-6|NA
ASSYFGGQVTF
>TRBV30|NA
AWSVNPGQGSSYEQY
>TRBV5-1|NA
ASSSLHTGELF
>TRBV11-2|NA
ASSFPDRVEQY
>TRBV6-6|NA
ASRPTGYLGSPLH
>TRBV5-4|NA
ASSLVEKLDYGYT
>TRBV5-1|NA
ASSSGLSYEQY
>TRBV6-5|NA
ASGTGSNTEAF
>TRBV2|NA
ASKEFEGENEQF
>TRBV13|NA
ASTPNRQGKNTGELF
>TRBV9|NA
ASSVDSGRAYEQY
>TRBV12-1|NA
ASSHRRETQY
>TRBV30|NA
AWSVGDTEAF
>TRBV27|NA
ASSSTSGLTYEQY
>TRBV7-8|NA
ASSLGGTNEKLF
>TRBV27|NA
ASSFSGLAGVFYEQY
>TRBV10-3|NA
AISESLISYEQY
>TRBV4-1|NA
ASSQGTVMGNQPQH
>TRBV28|NA
ASSLKETSTGVRQPQH
>TRBV2|few
ASTSPGPVEQY
>TRBV29-1|NA
SVEGYGTRDFDEQF
>TRBV10-3|NA
AISESLGGYTEAF
>TRBV11-2|NA
ASSYPVGGNYGYT
>TRBV6-5|NA
ASSWRQNTEAF
>TRBV28|NA
ASSSGTTLSNQPQH
>TRBV11-2|NA
ASSLNEQF
>TRBV4-1|NA
ASSQAGLSSYEQY
>TRBV11-2|NA
ASSSVVVEAF
>TRBV27|NA
ASSFGSTDTQY
>TRBV27|few
ASSPLFDNNYGYT
>TRBV6-5|medium-sized
ASSYYGKSEQY
>TRBV5-1|NA
ASSLGQGPYEQY
>TRBV29-1|NA
SVESSTPEAF
>TRBV9|NA
ASSVGTGRWNTEAF
>TRBV18|NA
ASSPPFGGRTEAF
>TRBV11-2|once
ASSLAEAGPTDTQY
>TRBV19|NA
ASSLGLAEYQQF
>TRBV28|NA
ASSFFRGQGQPQH
>TRBV5-4|NA
ASSLTPNQPQH
>TRBV7-9|NA
ASSSSVEGNTIY
>TRBV5-6|NA
ASNWRDRVHGEQF
>TRBV19|NA
ASSISSGGTGELF
>TRBV2|NA
ASSTRGNTEAF